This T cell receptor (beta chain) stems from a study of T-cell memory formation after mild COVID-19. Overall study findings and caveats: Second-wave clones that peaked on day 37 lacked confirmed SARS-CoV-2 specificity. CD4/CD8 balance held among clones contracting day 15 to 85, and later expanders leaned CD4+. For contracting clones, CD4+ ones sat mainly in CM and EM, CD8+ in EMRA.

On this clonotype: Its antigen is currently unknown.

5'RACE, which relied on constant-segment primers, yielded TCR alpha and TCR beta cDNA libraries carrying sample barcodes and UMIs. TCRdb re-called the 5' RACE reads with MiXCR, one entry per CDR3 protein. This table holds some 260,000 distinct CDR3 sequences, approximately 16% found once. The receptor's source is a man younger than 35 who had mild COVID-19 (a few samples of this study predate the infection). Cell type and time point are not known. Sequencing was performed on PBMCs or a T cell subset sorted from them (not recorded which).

Here the CDR3 reads CASRRNSGAADTQYF. The CDR3 bases are TGTGCCAGCAGACGAAATAGCGGGGCCGCAGATACGCAGTATTTT. The J gene is TRBJ2-3, the V gene TRBV7-2, with 8 bases identical to TRBD2. J gave up 4 bases and V 6 bases, and 9 bases lay outside the gene matches. The CDR3 contains 15 residues. CDR1 and CDR2 (germline): SGHTA, FQGNSA.